This T cell receptor (beta chain) was sequenced for a study of a mutant IDH1 vaccine in newly diagnosed glioma. Study background: It was radiotherapy, temozolomide, or both that patients received previously, with most receiving both. V12 corresponded to week 35 and V13 to week 47. Regarding the study as a whole: There were vaccine-induced immune responses in about 92% of the patients.

The time point denotes: week 47, end of study. Each dose of the vaccine consisted of 300 ug of mutant IDH1 20-mer peptide, with topical imiquimod. The CDR3 runs to 16 residues. V gave up 5 bases and J gave up 7 bases; unmatched junction bases: 10. Germline CDR1 reads SGHNT; CDR2 reads YENEEA. The table came from immunoSEQ multiplex PCR; TCRdb's copy has only in-frame clones and leaves some out. This table holds tens of thousands of clones, roughly four fifths found once. With respect to this clone: Its antigen remains unidentified.

V is TRBV11-3 and J is TRBJ2-1, with 11 bases aligning to TRBD2. The material sequenced was PBMCs, taken from a glioma patient whose treatment included an IDH1 peptide vaccine. The sequence derives from a man aged 35 to 55 with glioma. The CDR3 nucleotides read TGTGCCAGCAGCCCATTTGTCGCTAGCGGGGGGAATGAGCAGTTCTTC. This sequence encodes CASSPFVASGGNEQFF.